Listed below are T cell receptor beta chains from one sample, sequenced in a study of blood T cell repertoires in COVID-19. Profiling relied on immunoSEQ multiplex PCR, and the TCRdb table lists in-frame clones only, not all of them. The repertoire holds 310,000 or so clones, with about 89% as singletons. Material for sequencing was peripheral blood. Source of these receptors: a woman in her twenties or thirties with COVID-19, enrolled during active disease. Each CDR3 is given with its conserved first and last residue. Each record gives: D gene, J gene, clone size, V gene, CDR3 DNA, CDR3 protein. D genes are given only for firm matches. Expanded clones get a size class; other rows say once, few or many, or leave the size out.

. | TRBJ2-2 | . | TRBV6-5 | TGTGCCAGCAGTTTCCGACAGACCAACACCGGGGAGCTGTTTTTT | CASSFRQTNTGELFF
TRBD2 | TRBJ2-1 | . | TRBV3-1/TRBV3-2 | TGTGCCAGCAGCCAGGGTTCGGGGGGAAGGAATGAGCAGTTCTTC | CASSQGSGGRNEQFF
TRBD2 | TRBJ2-1 | once | TRBV7-9 | TGTGCCAGCAGCTTTAGCGGGAGGGCCTTGGATGAGCAGTTCTTC | CASSFSGRALDEQFF
. | TRBJ1-1 | . | TRBV11-2 | TGTGCCAGCAGCTTAGACCTAAACACTGAAGCTTTCTTT | CASSLDLNTEAFF
. | TRBJ1-3 | . | TRBV15 | TGTGCCACCAGCAGCCGAAACAGCGGAAACACCATATATTTT | CATSSRNSGNTIYF
. | TRBJ2-7 | . | TRBV24-1 | TGTGCCACCAGTGATTCCCAAGGCGGCATGGAGGAGCAGTACTTC | CATSDSQGGMEEQYF
TRBD1 | TRBJ1-5 | . | TRBV16 | TGTGCCAGCAGCCAATCAGACAGGGGGGCCAATCAGCCCCAGCATTTT | CASSQSDRGANQPQHF
. | TRBJ2-7 | . | TRBV7-3 | TGTGCCAGCAGCTTATCCATGGGAGTATGGGGTGGAGAATTGTACGAGCAGTACTTC | CASSLSMGVWGGELYEQYF
. | TRBJ1-4 | . | TRBV6-1 | TGTGCCAGCAGTGAAGCGCTGTGGGCGTCGAGTGAAAAACTGTTTTTT | CASSEALWASSEKLFF
. | TRBJ2-1 | . | TRBV2 | TGTGCCAGCAGTGGTACGTCGGGACTCAGTGAGCAGTTCTTC | CASSGTSGLSEQFF
. | TRBJ1-4 | . | TRBV30 | TGTGCCTGGAGTGCCGGGACACATGGGGAAAAACTGTTTTTT | CAWSAGTHGEKLFF
TRBD2 | TRBJ2-3 | . | TRBV27 | TGTGCCAGCAGACCGCGTAGCGGGGCCAGCACAGATACGCAGTATTTT | CASRPRSGASTDTQYF
. | TRBJ1-1 | . | TRBV18 | TGTGCCAGCTCACCACCGGACAACCATTATGGGGAAGCTTTCTTT | CASSPPDNHYGEAFF
. | TRBJ2-5 | . | TRBV2 | TGTGCCAGCAAAAGCGGGCAAATACAAGAGACCCAGTACTTC | CASKSGQIQETQYF
. | TRBJ2-2 | . | TRBV5-1 | TGCGCCAGCAGCTCATTCGGACTGGCAACCACCGGGGAGCTGTTTTTT | CASSSFGLATTGELFF
. | TRBJ1-4 | . | TRBV28 | TGTGCCAGCAGTTTAAACAGGGTCGGGACGAATGAAAAACTGTTTTTT | CASSLNRVGTNEKLFF
. | TRBJ1-1 | . | TRBV11-2 | TGTGCCAGCAGCTCGACAGCTTTGAACACTGAAGCTTTCTTT | CASSSTALNTEAFF
TRBD2 | TRBJ2-7 | . | TRBV19 | TGTGCCAGTAGGCCCCGGACTAGCGACACCTACGAGCAGTACTTC | CASRPRTSDTYEQYF
. | TRBJ1-4 | . | TRBV25-1 | TGTGCCAGCAGTGAAACGCCCAGCGCAACTAATGAAAAACTGTTTTTT | CASSETPSATNEKLFF
TRBD1 | TRBJ1-1 | . | TRBV11-1 | TGTGCCAGCAGTCTACAGGGGGAAGCTTTCTTT | CASSLQGEAFF
. | TRBJ1-2 | . | TRBV29-1 | TGCAGCGCTGTTTGGGAGTATGGCTACACCTTC | CSAVWEYGYTF
TRBD2 | TRBJ2-5 | . | TRBV10-3 | TGTGCCATCAGTGAAACTAGCGGGAGTGAGACCCAGTACTTC | CAISETSGSETQYF
. | TRBJ1-1 | . | TRBV7-3 | TGTGCCAGCAGCGCACAGGGCACCAACACTGAAGCTTTCTTT | CASSAQGTNTEAFF
TRBD1 | TRBJ1-6 | once | TRBV6-5 | TGTGCCAGCAGTCCTCAGACAGGGGATAATTCACCCCTCCACTTT | CASSPQTGDNSPLHF
. | TRBJ2-7 | . | TRBV30 | TGTGCCTGGGCAAACAGCGGTTCGTCCTACGAGCAGTACTTC | CAWANSGSSYEQYF
TRBD2 | TRBJ2-7 | . | TRBV3-1/TRBV3-2 | TGTGCCAGCAGCCAAGATACTAGCGGGACCTACGAGCAGTACTTC | CASSQDTSGTYEQYF
. | TRBJ1-2 | . | TRBV27 | TGTGCCAGCAGTAGCCCGCGTCCTCCTTATGGCTACACCTTC | CASSSPRPPYGYTF
TRBD1 | TRBJ2-2 | . | TRBV19 | TGTGCCAGTAGTACAACCGGGACAGTCACCGGGGAGCTGTTTTTT | CASSTTGTVTGELFF
TRBD2 | TRBJ2-1 | . | TRBV6-2/TRBV6-3 | TGTGCCAGCAGTCTCAGCGGGAGTACGAATGAGCAGTTCTTC | CASSLSGSTNEQFF
. | TRBJ1-4 | . | TRBV5-1 | TGCGCCAGCAGCTTTGGGGGGAATGAAAAACTGTTTTTT | CASSFGGNEKLFF
TRBD1 | TRBJ2-7 | . | TRBV7-2 | TGTGCCAGCAGCCCGACAGGGTCTGGGTCCTACGAGCAGTACTTC | CASSPTGSGSYEQYF